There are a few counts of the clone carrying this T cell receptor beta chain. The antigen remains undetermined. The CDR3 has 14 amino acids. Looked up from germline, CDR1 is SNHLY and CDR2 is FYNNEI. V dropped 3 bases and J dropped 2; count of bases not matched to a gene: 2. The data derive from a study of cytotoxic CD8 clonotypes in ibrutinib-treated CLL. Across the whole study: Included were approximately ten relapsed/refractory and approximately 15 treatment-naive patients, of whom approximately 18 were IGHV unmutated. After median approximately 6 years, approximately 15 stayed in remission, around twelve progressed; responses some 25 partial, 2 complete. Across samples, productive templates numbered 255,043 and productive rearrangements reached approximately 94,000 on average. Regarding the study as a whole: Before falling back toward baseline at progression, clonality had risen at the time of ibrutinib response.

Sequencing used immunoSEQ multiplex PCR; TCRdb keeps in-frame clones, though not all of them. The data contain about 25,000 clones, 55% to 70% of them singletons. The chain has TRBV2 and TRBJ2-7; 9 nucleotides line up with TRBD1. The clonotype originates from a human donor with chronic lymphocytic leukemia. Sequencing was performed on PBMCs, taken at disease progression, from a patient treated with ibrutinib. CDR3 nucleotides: TGTGCCAGCAGTGACGGGACAGGGACCTACGAGCAGTACTTC. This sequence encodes CASSDGTGTYEQYF.